These 27 T cell receptor beta chains came from one sample sequenced in a study of blood T cell repertoires in COVID-19. The assay was immunoSEQ multiplex PCR, and TCRdb's table has in-frame clones only and misses some. The sample includes 150,000 to 200,000 clones, around 79% seen only once; the top ten take around a sixth. Material for sequencing was peripheral blood. The receptors derive from a man aged 60 to 69 with active or convalescent COVID-19.

This rearrangement joins TRBV4-3 to TRBJ1-2, with D possibly matching TRBD1 (5 bases). Trimming removed 6 bases from V and 2 bases from J, with 7 bases in between. Germline lookup yields CDR1 LGHNA and CDR2 YSLEER. The CDR3 has 12 residues. CDR3 DNA: TGCGCCAGCAGAGGGGAAAACTATGGCTACACCTTC. Its protein product is CASRGENYGYTF.

The chain uses TRBV6-5 and TRBJ2-3; 7 bases line up with TRBD1. With V trimmed by 2 bases and J by 3 bases, 5 bases remained unmatched. Per germline, CDR1 MNHEY and CDR2 SVGAGI. The CDR3 is 15 amino acids. DNA of the CDR3: TGTGCCAGCAGTTACAAGGGACAGCTTACAGATACGCAGTATTTT. Residues: CASSYKGQLTDTQYF.

This clone was counted between two and nine times. The chain uses TRBV4-2 and TRBJ1-4; 7 bases are shared with TRBD1. V shed 5 bases and J 4 bases; nucleotides not matched to a gene: 13. This CDR3 is 17 amino acids long. CDR1 is LGHNA, CDR2 YNFKEQ, per germline. The CDR3 region is CASSYRPGGTVNEKLFF. CDR3 nucleotide sequence: TGTGCCAGCAGCTACCGCCCTGGCGGGACAGTTAATGAAAAACTGTTTTTT.

The chain carries TRBV6-5 and TRBJ1-1; D uncertain. V was shortened by 0 bases and J by 4 bases, with 12 bases between the two germline ends. The germline V gene has CDR1 MNHEY and CDR2 SVGAGI. CDR3 length: 15 residues. The CDR3 region is CASSYSEGSSTEAFF. For the CDR3, the DNA is TGTGCCAGCAGTTACTCTGAGGGAAGTAGCACTGAAGCTTTCTTT.

The V gene is TRBV7-3, the J gene TRBJ2-2; no clear D gene. The CDR3 has 12 amino acids. Germline loops: CDR1 SGHTA, CDR2 FQGTGA. The germline V and J ends were trimmed by 3 bases and 8 bases, with 7 bases remaining between them. The CDR3 sequence is CASSLAAGELFF. The DNA for the CDR3 is TGTGCCAGCAGCTTGGCGGCTGGGGAGCTGTTTTTT.

The chain employs TRBV5-1 and TRBJ2-2; possibly TRBD1 for D (6 bases). This CDR3 comprises 13 residues. The germline gives CDR1 SGHRS, CDR2 YFSETQ. The ends were cut back, 5 bases at V and 4 bases at J, with 9 bases in the middle. CDR3 DNA sequence: TGCGCCAGCAGAACAGGGATCACCGGGGAGCTGTTTTTT. Amino acids: CASRTGITGELFF.

The chain carries TRBV10-3 and TRBJ1-1, with 8 bases lining up with TRBD1. The V and J ends lost 4 bases and 1 base, in that order; junction bases with no gene match: 2. The CDR3 spans 14 residues. Looked up from germline, CDR1 is ENHRY and CDR2 is SYGVKD. The DNA for the CDR3 is TGTGCCATCAGTGTCACAGGGGGGAACACTGAAGCTTTCTTT. Translated, it gives CAISVTGGNTEAFF.

A word on this clone: Other DNA variants within this sample encode the same CDR3. The chain combines TRBV3-1 (or the pseudogene TRBV3-2) with TRBJ1-1, with D possibly matching TRBD1 (5 bases). Germline-derived CDR1 and CDR2 are LGHDT and YNNKEL (reference sequence). CDR3 size: 13 residues. With 2 bases removed from V and 3 bases from J, the gap between germline ends came to 7 bases. Here the CDR3 DNA reads TGTGCCAGCAGCCAACGGGGGGACACTGAAGCTTTCTTT. This sequence encodes CASSQRGDTEAFF.

The genes are TRBV19 and TRBJ2-1, with a possible D match to TRBD2 (5 bases). The V gene's germline CDR1 is LNHDA and CDR2 SQIVND (reference sequence). The CDR3 is made up of 12 amino acids. V lost 7 bases, J lost 6 bases, and 10 bases lay in between. Here the CDR3 DNA reads TGTGCCAGTACGGGGAACCCCAATGAGCAGTTCTTC. This translates into CASTGNPNEQFF.

This clone was seen just once. The chain couples TRBV30 to TRBJ2-4, with 7 bases that match TRBD1. V lost 8 bases and J lost 8; bases outside the gene matches: 15. Germline CDR1 GTSNPN, CDR2 SVGIG (reference sequence). The CDR3 consists of 14 residues. CDR3 sequence: CARSPSDRRDIQYF. The DNA of the CDR3 is TGTGCCCGGTCCCCGTCGGACAGGAGAGACATTCAGTACTTC.

This sequence joins TRBV7-9 and TRBJ2-1; TRBD2 matches 8 bases. Germline lookup yields CDR1 SEHNR and CDR2 FQNEAQ (reference sequence). This CDR3 has 13 amino acids. The V gene end was trimmed by 6 bases and the J gene end by 5 bases; junction bases not matched to a gene: 3. The DNA for the CDR3 is TGTGCCAGCAGGGCTAGCGGGCACAATGAGCAGTTCTTC. The encoded protein is CASRASGHNEQFF.

The chain employs TRBV12-5 and TRBJ2-3, with TRBD1 matching over 9 bases. Germline CDR1 and CDR2: LGHNT and FRNRAP. The CDR3 is made up of 14 amino acids. Trimming at V came to 5 bases and at J to 3 bases, leaving 3 bases not matched to a gene. The CDR3 DNA sequence: TGTGCTAGTGGTGACAGGGGGGGAACAGATACGCAGTATTTT. Amino acid sequence: CASGDRGGTDTQYF.

J is TRBJ2-7 and V is TRBV11-3; 12 bases agree with TRBD1. The germline gives CDR1 SGHNT, CDR2 YENEEA. CDR3 size: 17 residues. Trimming removed 1 base from V and 4 bases from J; junction bases left unmatched: 8. CDR3 sequence: CASSLALPGQGAYEQYF. CDR3 DNA: TGTGCCAGCAGCTTAGCCCTCCCGGGACAGGGGGCGTACGAGCAGTACTTC.

The rearrangement joins TRBV27 to TRBJ2-1, with 7 bases aligning to TRBD1. Unmatched junction bases numbered 7, after V lost 3 bases and J lost 8 bases. The germline V gene encodes CDR1 MNHEY and CDR2 SMNVEV (reference sequence). The CDR3 spans 14 residues. CDR3 sequence (DNA): TGTGCCAGCAGTTTGGGACAGTATTTGGATGAGCAGTTCTTC. It codes for CASSLGQYLDEQFF.

V and J are TRBV10-3 and TRBJ1-6; no reliable D call. CDR1 and CDR2 (germline): ENHRY, SYGVKD. V was trimmed by 0 bases and J by 7 bases, leaving 10 bases between them. This CDR3 contains 15 residues. The DNA for the CDR3 is TGTGCCATCAGTGAGTCGCGGTCGAAAAATTCACCCCTCCACTTT. Translated, it gives CAISESRSKNSPLHF.

This sequence joins TRBV13 and TRBJ1-1; 7 bases line up with TRBD1. Germline-derived CDR1 and CDR2 are PRHDT and FYEKMQ (reference sequence). V shed 10 bases, J shed 0 bases, and the junction held 8 bases outside the gene matches. CDR3 length equals 14 residues. As DNA, the CDR3 is TGTGCCACGCCCCAGGGGGAGTTGAACACTGAAGCTTTCTTT. Translated: CATPQGELNTEAFF.

This sequence joins TRBV7-9 and TRBJ1-2, with 7 bases matching TRBD1. J lost 8 bases, V lost 2 bases, and 11 bases had no gene match. The CDR3 consists of 15 residues. Germline loops: CDR1 SEHNR, CDR2 FQNEAQ (reference sequence). Written as DNA, the CDR3 is TGTGCCAGCAGCTTACAAGGACAGGTATTGGACGGCTACACCTTC. Protein product: CASSLQGQVLDGYTF. The whole variable domain, filled in from reference TRBV7-9 and TRBJ1-2, reads DTGVSQNPRHKITKRGQNVTFRCDPISEHNRLYWYRQTLGQGPEFLTYFQNEAQLEKSRLLSDRFSAERPKGSFSTLEIQRTEQGDSAMYLCASSLQGQVLDGYTFGSGTRLTVV.

This clone was picked up a small number of times. The V and J genes are TRBV2 and TRBJ2-3, with D possibly TRBD2 on 5 matching bases. V gave up 6 bases and J gave up 3 bases, with 16 bases separating them. This CDR3 has 15 residues. CDR1 is SNHLY and CDR2 is FYNNEI in the germline V gene. CDR3 nucleotide sequence: TGTGCCAGCAGGGCGATTACGAGGACTACAGATACGCAGTATTTT. Translating gives CASRAITRTTDTQYF.

DNA of the CDR3: TGTGCCAGCAGCGTAGCTGGATTGGGGGCCTTGAGCACCTTC. Protein product: CASSVAGLGALSTF. V is TRBV9 and J is TRBJ1-2, with TRBD1 as a possible D gene (6 bases). Trimming removed 0 bases from V and 13 bases from J, with 19 bases in between. The CDR3 runs to 14 residues. CDR1 is SGDLS and CDR2 is YYNGEE in the germline V gene. Filled out from reference TRBV9 and TRBJ1-2, the complete variable domain reads DSGVTQTPKHLITATGQRVTLRCSPRSGDLSVYWYQQSLDQGLQFLIQYYNGEERAKGNILERFSAQQFPDLHSELNLSSLELGDSALYFCASSVAGLGALSTFGSGTRLTVV.

The chain uses TRBV6-5 and TRBJ2-7, with 7 nucleotides matching TRBD1. Germline trimming cut 5 bases from V and 4 bases from J; bases unmatched to any gene: 5. Germline CDR1 is MNHEY and CDR2 is SVGAGI. The CDR3 loop spans 13 amino acids. The CDR3 DNA reads TGTGCCAGCAGTACAGGGGTCGGGTACGAGCAGTACTTC. This codes for CASSTGVGYEQYF.

The chain recombines TRBV7-7 with TRBJ2-7, with D maybe TRBD2 (6 bases). The V gene's germline CDR1 is SSHAT and CDR2 FNYEAQ (reference sequence). The CDR3 runs 17 residues. The ends were cut back, 1 base at V and 1 base at J, with 17 bases in the middle. The CDR3 DNA sequence: TGTGCCAGCAGCTTAGAGGGTGGCGGGAAGGATTCCTACGAGCAGTACTTC. It specifies CASSLEGGGKDSYEQYF.

The chain uses TRBV7-3 and TRBJ2-2; TRBD2 agrees at 9 bases. The junction had 4 bases not matched to a gene; V was cut back by 4 bases and J by 4 bases. Looked up from germline, CDR1 is SGHTA and CDR2 is FQGTGA. This CDR3 has 15 residues. DNA of the CDR3: TGTGCCAGCAGCTCAATAGCGGGAGCCACCGGGGAGCTGTTTTTT. It is translated as CASSSIAGATGELFF.

The chain recombines TRBV29-1 with TRBJ1-2; unclear D gene. The CDR3 sequence is 11 residues long. Looked up from germline, CDR1 is SQVTM and CDR2 is ANQGSEA. Trimming cost V 5 bases and J 8 bases, with 12 bases left between them. Written as DNA, the CDR3 is TGCAGCGTTATCTTCCTATCGGGCTACACCTTC. It codes for CSVIFLSGYTF.

V and J are TRBV5-6 and TRBJ2-7; D gene ambiguous. This CDR3 has 16 residues. Deletions cut 3 bases from V and 6 bases from J, with 22 bases between. The germline CDR1 and CDR2 sequences are SGHDT and YYEEEE. CDR3 amino acids: CASSSVGRIQYTEQYF. CDR3 coding DNA: TGTGCCAGCAGCTCCGTGGGCCGGATCCAATATACCGAGCAGTACTTC.

The chain combines TRBV18 with TRBJ2-7, with D perhaps matching TRBD1 (6 bases). The CDR3 has 13 amino acids. The germline gives CDR1 KGHSH, CDR2 LQKENI. The V and J ends lost 2 bases and 7 bases respectively, with 12 bases between them. CDR3 DNA sequence: TGTGCCAGCTCACCAAGGACAGAAGGAGAGCAGTACTTC. Translating gives CASSPRTEGEQYF.

V gene TRBV10-3 combines with J gene TRBJ2-7, with 8 bases matching TRBD2. The germline V gene encodes CDR1 ENHRY and CDR2 SYGVKD. Germline trimming cut 2 bases from V and 2 bases from J; bases unmatched to any gene: 2. The CDR3 sequence is 14 residues long. The CDR3 coding sequence is TGTGCCATCAGTGAGCCGGGACTAGCCTACGAGCAGTACTTC. Its protein is CAISEPGLAYEQYF.

This clone was counted once. CDR3 coding DNA: TGTGCCAGCAGCGTGGGACTAGCGGATACGCAGTATTTT. As protein: CASSVGLADTQYF. V gene TRBV7-2 combines with J gene TRBJ2-3, with 10 bases lining up with TRBD2. Germline V lookup: CDR1 SGHTA, CDR2 FQGNSA. The ends lost 5 bases at V and 6 bases at J; junction bases unmatched: 2. CDR3 size: 13 residues.